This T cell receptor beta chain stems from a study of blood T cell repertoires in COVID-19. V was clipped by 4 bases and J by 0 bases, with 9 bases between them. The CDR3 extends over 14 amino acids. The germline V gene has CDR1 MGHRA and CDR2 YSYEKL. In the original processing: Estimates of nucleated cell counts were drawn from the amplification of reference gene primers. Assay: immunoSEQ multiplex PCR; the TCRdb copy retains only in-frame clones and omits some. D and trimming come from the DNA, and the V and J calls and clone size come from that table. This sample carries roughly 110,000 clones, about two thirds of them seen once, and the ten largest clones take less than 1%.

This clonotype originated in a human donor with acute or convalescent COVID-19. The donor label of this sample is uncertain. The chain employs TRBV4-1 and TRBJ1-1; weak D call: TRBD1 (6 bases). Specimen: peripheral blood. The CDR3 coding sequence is TGCGCCAGCAGCCTAGGACAGCTGAACACTGAAGCTTTCTTT. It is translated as CASSLGQLNTEAFF.